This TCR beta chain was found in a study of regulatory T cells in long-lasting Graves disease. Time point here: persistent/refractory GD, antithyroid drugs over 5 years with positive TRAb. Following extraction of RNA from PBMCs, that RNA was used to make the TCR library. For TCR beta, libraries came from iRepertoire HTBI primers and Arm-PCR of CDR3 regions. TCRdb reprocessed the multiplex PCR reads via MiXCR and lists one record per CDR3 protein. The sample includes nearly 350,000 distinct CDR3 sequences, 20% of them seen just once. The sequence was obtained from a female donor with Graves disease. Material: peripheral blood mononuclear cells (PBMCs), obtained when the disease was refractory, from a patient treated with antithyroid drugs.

CDR3 in amino acids: CASSPDLGYEVVQFF. DNA of the CDR3: TGTGCCAGCTCACCTGATTTGGGGTATGAAGTGGTGCAGTTCTTC. The chain uses TRBV18 and TRBJ2-1; D is unresolved. The germline V and J ends were trimmed by 3 bases and 12 bases, with 21 bases remaining between them. Germline CDR1 KGHSH, CDR2 LQKENI. This CDR3 is 15 amino acids long.